The 31 T cell receptor beta chains listed next were all sequenced from one sample in a study of blood T cell repertoires in COVID-19. TCRdb keeps only in-frame clones here, not all; method: immunoSEQ multiplex PCR. In the table there are approximately 150,000 clones, 75% to 90% of which are singletons. The source material was peripheral blood. The receptors here all came from a man aged 65 to 85 with acute or convalescent COVID-19.

The genes are TRBV12-3 or TRBV12-4 and TRBJ2-1; D not resolved. The CDR3 extends over 11 amino acids. Deletions cut 7 bases from V and 2 bases from J, with 3 bases between. The CDR3 DNA reads as TGTGCCAGCACCACCTACAATGAGCAGTTCTTC. Translation gives CASTTYNEQFF.

This clone came up once. The CDR3, as DNA: TGTGCCAGCAGCTTGATTGCTAGCTTTTCCTACGAGCAGTACTTC. Residues: CASSLIASFSYEQYF. The V and J genes are TRBV5-5 and TRBJ2-7, with a possible D match to TRBD2 (5 bases). The V and J ends lost 1 base and 1 base respectively, with 12 bases between them. The V gene's germline CDR1 is SGHKS and CDR2 YYEKEE (reference sequence). The CDR3 spans 15 residues.

The V call is TRBV4-2, the J call TRBJ1-5; no reliable D call. Trimming stripped 1 base from V and 7 bases from J, with 11 bases between. CDR3 length: 14 amino acids. Germline loops: CDR1 LGHNA, CDR2 YNFKEQ. This CDR3 is CASSQGRANQPQHF. As DNA, the CDR3 is TGTGCCAGCAGCCAAGGGAGGGCCAACCAGCCCCAGCATTTT.

The chain couples TRBV10-3 to TRBJ1-3, with no clear D. From germline, CDR1 is ENHRY and CDR2 SYGVKD. CDR3 size: 14 residues. Between the trimmed V and J ends, which lost 8 bases and 9 bases, there was a span of 20 bases. Here the CDR3 reads CAISPQTTGSTIYF. CDR3 nucleotide sequence: TGTGCCATCTCGCCGCAGACCACCGGGAGCACCATATATTTT.

The chain links TRBV6-5 to TRBJ1-1, with D possibly being TRBD1 (6 bases). The V end lost 6 bases, the J end lost 2 bases, and 16 bases lay between the germline ends. CDR3 length equals 15 residues. The germline V gene encodes CDR1 MNHEY and CDR2 SVGAGI. This CDR3 is CASSLRGAGNTEAFF. CDR3 coding DNA: TGTGCCAGCAGCCTTCGGGGGGCAGGTAACACTGAAGCTTTCTTT.

The chain carries TRBV7-6 and TRBJ1-4; 11 nucleotides agree with TRBD1. V was pared by 5 bases and J by 8 bases, with 10 bases of the junction left unmatched. CDR3 length: 16 residues. Germline V gives CDR1 SGHVS, CDR2 FNYEAQ. CDR3 sequence reads: CASSLTGTGGFEKLFF. Here the CDR3 DNA reads TGTGCCAGCAGCCTAACTGGGACAGGGGGTTTCGAAAAACTGTTTTTT.

The chain uses TRBV29-1 and TRBJ2-7, with 7 bases aligning to TRBD2. The CDR3 loop spans 13 amino acids. Germline V gene data show CDR1 as SQVTM and CDR2 as ANQGSEA. V was pared by 6 bases and J by 4 bases, with 9 bases of the junction left unmatched. CDR3 sequence reads: CSVDSGTTYEQYF. CDR3 DNA: TGCAGCGTCGACAGCGGGACTACTTACGAGCAGTACTTC.

The chain recombines TRBV7-2 with TRBJ2-3, with 7 bases that match TRBD2. The CDR3 contains 15 residues. V gave up 1 base and J gave up 5 bases; unmatched junction bases: 6. Germline V CDR1 and CDR2: SGHTA, FQGNSA. CDR3 loop: CASSLEKRGGDTQYF. The CDR3 nucleotides are TGTGCCAGCAGCTTAGAAAAGCGGGGCGGAGATACGCAGTATTTT.

V and J are TRBV19 and TRBJ1-1; D is perhaps TRBD1 (6 bases). CDR1 and CDR2 (germline): LNHDA, SQIVND (reference sequence). Trimming left V 3 bases short and J 5 bases short, with 13 bases between. The CDR3 contains 14 residues. In DNA, the CDR3 is TGTGCCAGTAGTATCGGGGGGGCCCCTACTGAAGCTTTCTTT. Its protein product is CASSIGGAPTEAFF.

The chain recombines TRBV19 with TRBJ1-1; 8 nucleotides match TRBD1. Germline CDR1 LNHDA, CDR2 SQIVND (reference sequence). The CDR3 is made up of 17 amino acids. V dropped 1 base and J dropped 3; count of bases not matched to a gene: 10. The CDR3 coding sequence is TGTGCCAGTAGTATAGTCCCACGGACAGGGAGATACACTGAAGCTTTCTTT. This codes for CASSIVPRTGRYTEAFF.

This sequence joins TRBV12-2 and TRBJ2-3; TRBD1 is taken as the D call from the table, unchecked against the DNA. TRBV12-2 is labeled a pseudogene. The CDR3 is made up of 12 amino acids. The CDR3 is CAGSGPTDTQYF. CDR3 coding DNA: TGTGCAGGCTCTGGGCCCACAGATACGCAGTATTTT.

The chain employs TRBV4-2 and TRBJ2-3; tentative D call: TRBD2 (5 bases). Looked up from germline, CDR1 is LGHNA and CDR2 is YNFKEQ. The CDR3 consists of 17 residues. Trimming left V 0 bases short and J 2 bases short, with 15 bases between. For the CDR3, the DNA is TGTGCCAGCAGCCAAGAGGTGGACTCCGTCCTCACAGATACGCAGTATTTT. Translating it yields CASSQEVDSVLTDTQYF.

This clone is a singleton in its sample. The chain is built from TRBV7-8 and TRBJ2-1, with 13 bases identical to TRBD2. Trimming cost V 5 bases and J 8 bases; bases outside gene matches: 9. This CDR3 spans 16 amino acids. Per the germline V gene, CDR1 is SGHVS and CDR2 is FQNEAQ. CDR3 bases: TGTGCCAGCAGCCCAAGGACTAGCGGGAGTAAAGATGAGCAGTTCTTC. Protein: CASSPRTSGSKDEQFF.

This chain links TRBV5-5 with TRBJ2-6; TRBD2 matches 10 bases. Germline CDR1 reads SGHKS; CDR2 reads YYEKEE (reference sequence). CDR3 size: 18 residues. Trimming removed 6 bases from V and 1 base from J; junction bases left unmatched: 10. The CDR3 protein is CASKELAGAMSGANVLTF. As DNA, the CDR3 is TGTGCCAGCAAGGAGCTAGCGGGAGCCATGTCTGGGGCCAACGTCCTGACTTTC.

The chain couples TRBV16 to TRBJ2-7; 10 positions match TRBD1. This CDR3 contains 18 residues. After removal of 4 bases from V and 0 bases from J, the junction contained 12 bases not matched to a gene. CDR1 and CDR2 (germline): KGHSY, FQNENV. The CDR3 is CASSPPGQGIEGSYEQYF. CDR3 in DNA: TGTGCCAGCAGCCCCCCGGGACAGGGGATCGAGGGCTCCTACGAGCAGTACTTC.

The chain links TRBV5-6 to TRBJ1-1; the match to TRBD1 covers 8 bases. This CDR3 comprises 16 residues. V lost 0 bases to trimming and J lost 5 bases; unmatched junction nucleotides: 9. Germline values: CDR1 SGHDT, CDR2 YYEEEE. The CDR3 here is CASSLGTGLIGTEAFF. CDR3 nucleotide sequence: TGTGCCAGCAGCTTGGGGACAGGGTTAATCGGAACTGAAGCTTTCTTT.

The chain combines TRBV3-1 (or the pseudogene TRBV3-2) with TRBJ2-7; tentative D call: TRBD1 (5 bases). The length of the CDR3 is 15 residues. V lost 4 bases and J 1 base, leaving 14 bases between the germline ends. The germline gives CDR1 LGHDT, CDR2 YNNKEL (reference sequence). CDR3 region: CASSPRGAGSYEQYF. CDR3 DNA: TGTGCCAGCAGCCCAAGGGGCGCAGGTTCCTACGAGCAGTACTTC.

Comment on this clone: Other nucleotide sequences in the sample specify the same CDR3. The chain links TRBV7-9 to TRBJ2-7; 8 bases agree with TRBD1. The length of the CDR3 is 15 residues. With 5 bases clipped from V and 1 base from J, the junction kept 7 bases outside the gene matches. Germline CDR1 is SEHNR and CDR2 is FQNEAQ (reference sequence). The DNA of the CDR3 is TGTGCCAGCAGCCTCGGACAGGGCTTGTCCTACGAGCAGTACTTC. It translates to CASSLGQGLSYEQYF.

In its sample, this clone was seen a few times. The chain recombines TRBV24-1 with TRBJ2-3; 11 bases map to TRBD2. CDR1 and CDR2 from the germline V gene are KGHDR and SFDVKD. The CDR3 sequence is 16 residues long. The V and J ends lost 10 bases and 4 bases, in that order; junction bases with no gene match: 12. The CDR3 sequence is CATGIAGGEFPDTQYF. DNA for the CDR3: TGTGCCACAGGGATAGCGGGAGGGGAGTTTCCAGATACGCAGTATTTT.

CDR3 sequence reads: CASRQGAGYGYTF. CDR3 coding DNA: TGTGCCAGCAGGCAGGGGGCGGGCTATGGCTACACCTTC. The chain couples TRBV2 to TRBJ1-2; 8 nucleotides agree with TRBD1. V trimming: 6 bases; J trimming: 4 bases; junction bases outside the gene matches: 4. The length of the CDR3 is 13 residues. CDR1 is SNHLY and CDR2 is FYNNEI in the germline V gene.

The V call is TRBV4-1, the J call TRBJ1-5, with 9 positions matching TRBD1. With V trimmed by 1 base and J by 6 bases, 4 bases remained unmatched. CDR3 length equals 15 residues. Germline V gene lookup returns CDR1 MGHRA and CDR2 YSYEKL. In nucleotides, the CDR3 is TGCGCCAGCAGCCAAGGGGACAGGGCGGGTCAGCCCCAGCATTTT. As protein: CASSQGDRAGQPQHF.

This rearrangement joins TRBV28 to TRBJ1-2; D is unresolved. Trimming took off 1 base at V and 6 bases at J, with 6 bases between the two ends. The V gene's germline CDR1 is MDHEN and CDR2 SYDVKM. CDR3 length: 12 amino acids. CDR3 amino acids: CASSLSPNGYTF. The CDR3 DNA reads as TGTGCCAGCAGTTTATCCCCCAATGGCTACACCTTC.

A note on this clone: Other DNA sequences in the sample encode the same CDR3. The chain couples TRBV15 to TRBJ2-5; D possibly corresponds to TRBD2 (6 bases). V was trimmed by 3 bases and J by 1 base, leaving 12 bases between them. Germline CDR1 and CDR2: LNHNV and YYDKDF (reference sequence). CDR3 size: 15 residues. CDR3 coding DNA: TGTGCCACCAGCAGGGCGGCGGGACTCCAAGAGACCCAGTACTTC. Translation: CATSRAAGLQETQYF.

The chain links TRBV2 to TRBJ2-5; 11 bases are shared with TRBD2. CDR1 is SNHLY and CDR2 is FYNNEI in the germline V gene. The CDR3 is 15 amino acids. The V segment lost 7 bases and the J segment 7 bases; nucleotides outside the gene matches: 11. For the CDR3, the DNA is TGTGCCAGCAAGCTGGGTCTAGCGGGGGGAACGACCCAGTACTTC. Residues: CASKLGLAGGTTQYF.

The chain is built from TRBV6-5 and TRBJ2-3; 11 nucleotides match TRBD1. CDR1 and CDR2 (germline): MNHEY, SVGAGI. This CDR3 has 14 amino acids. The V gene end was trimmed by 7 bases and the J gene end by 4 bases; junction bases not matched to a gene: 4. Written as DNA, the CDR3 is TGTGCCAGCACAGGGACAGGGGGGGCAGATACGCAGTATTTT. As protein: CASTGTGGADTQYF.

The V and J genes are TRBV5-1 and TRBJ2-2; 8 nucleotides agree with TRBD1. Germline CDR1 SGHRS, CDR2 YFSETQ. The V segment lost 0 bases and the J segment 7 bases; nucleotides outside the gene matches: 8. This CDR3 has 16 residues. The CDR3 region is CASSLALAGGLGELFF. CDR3 coding DNA: TGCGCCAGCAGCTTGGCCTTGGCAGGGGGCCTCGGGGAGCTGTTTTTT.

The rearrangement joins TRBV6-1 to TRBJ2-3; D gene uncertain. V gave up 0 bases and J gave up 3 bases, with 10 bases separating them. The CDR3 has 15 residues. In germline, CDR1 is MNHNS, CDR2 SASEGT. CDR3 nucleotide sequence: TGTGCCAGCAGTGAAGCCCCGCGTAGTACAGATACGCAGTATTTT. Protein sequence: CASSEAPRSTDTQYF.

V is TRBV6-5 and J is TRBJ1-6; D might be TRBD1 (5 bases). V was clipped by 0 bases and J by 8 bases, with 8 bases between them. Germline assignment: CDR1 MNHEY and CDR2 SVGAGI. The CDR3 length is 14 residues. CDR3 coding DNA: TGTGCCAGCAGTTACTCGGGGGGGGATTCACCCCTCCACTTT. Encoded protein: CASSYSGGDSPLHF.

The rearrangement joins TRBV19 to TRBJ2-7; possible D gene TRBD2, 7 bases. The CDR3 consists of 15 residues. Germline values: CDR1 LNHDA, CDR2 SQIVND (reference sequence). Trimming pared 1 base from V and 1 base from J, leaving 11 bases between. CDR3 residues: CASSIGGGASYEQYF. The CDR3 DNA sequence: TGTGCCAGTAGTATAGGGGGGGGCGCGTCCTACGAGCAGTACTTC.

The chain is built from TRBV6-6 and TRBJ1-6, with TRBD1 identical over 9 bases. Germline CDR1 and CDR2: MNHNY and SVGAGI (reference sequence). The CDR3 spans 15 residues. J gave up 6 bases and V 3 bases, and 3 bases lay outside the gene matches. CDR3 bases: TGTGCCAGCAGTTATGCGGACAGGGGTAATTCACCCCTCCACTTT. Its translation: CASSYADRGNSPLHF.

This clone was found once. The CDR3 coding sequence is TGTGCCAGCAGATGGGGCTACACCGGGGAGCTGTTTTTT. Protein: CASRWGYTGELFF. This chain connects TRBV27 to TRBJ2-2, with D perhaps TRBD1 (5 bases). Trimming stripped 6 bases from V and 3 bases from J, with 8 bases between. The CDR3 runs 13 residues. Germline V gives CDR1 MNHEY, CDR2 SMNVEV (reference sequence).